Below, 6 T cell receptor beta chains from the same sample are listed, as sequenced in a study of T cell responses to AZD1222 COVID-19 vaccine. TCRdb's table, derived via immunoSEQ multiplex PCR, lists solely in-frame clones and lacks some. The sample includes 130,000 to 150,000 clones, 93% seen only once; the top ten take 1.5% to 2%. The sample here was peripheral blood, taken on day 0 of AZD1222 vaccination. The receptor source for this set is an adult in good health.

The table lists this clone with a count of one. The CDR3 here is CASSEYNRQADTQYF. The CDR3 coding sequence is TGTGCCAGCAGTGAATATAATAGACAAGCAGATACGCAGTATTTT. This rearrangement joins TRBV2 to TRBJ2-3; D remains unclear. This CDR3 has 15 residues. V dropped 2 bases and J dropped 4 bases, with 13 bases sitting between them. Germline V gives CDR1 SNHLY, CDR2 FYNNEI.

The gene calls are TRBV27 and TRBJ2-7, with 8 bases aligning to TRBD2. This CDR3 spans 14 amino acids. The germline V gene has CDR1 MNHEY and CDR2 SMNVEV (reference sequence). J gave up 6 bases and V 8 bases, and 12 bases lay outside the gene matches. The CDR3 nucleotides read TGTGCCAGCGGCGAAGGACTAGCACCCGTCGAGCAGTACTTC. It yields the protein CASGEGLAPVEQYF.

V and J are TRBV30 and TRBJ2-7, with D perhaps matching TRBD1 (5 bases). CDR3 size: 15 residues. The V gene lost 1 base and the J gene lost 3 bases, with 16 bases spanning the gap. CDR1 and CDR2 (germline): GTSNPN, SVGIG (reference sequence). This chain's CDR3 is CAWSGPPRAYYEQYF. The CDR3 region has the DNA TGTGCCTGGAGTGGCCCCCCCAGGGCTTACTACGAGCAGTACTTC.

The sample holds one count of this clone. The chain employs TRBV11-1 and TRBJ1-1, with no clear D. The V gene lost 5 bases and the J gene lost 4 bases, with 14 bases spanning the gap. The germline CDR1 and CDR2 sequences are SGHAT and FQDESV (reference sequence). There are 14 residues in the CDR3. The CDR3 sequence: CASSETVWGTEAFF. Here the CDR3 DNA reads TGTGCCAGCAGCGAAACCGTCTGGGGCACTGAAGCTTTCTTT.

The chain is built from TRBV5-1 and TRBJ2-7; D gene uncertain. The CDR3 has 12 residues. The germline CDR1 and CDR2 sequences are SGHRS and YFSETQ. V was trimmed by 3 bases and J by 4 bases, leaving 8 bases between them. Written as DNA, the CDR3 is TGCGCCAGCAGCTCTGTGGGGTACGAGCAGTACTTC. Encoded protein: CASSSVGYEQYF. The variable domain in full, with the rest retrieved from reference TRBV5-1 and TRBJ2-7, is KAGVTQTPRYLIKTRGQQVTLSCSPISGHRSVSWYQQTPGQGLQFLFEYFSETQRNKGNFPGRFSGRQFSNSRSEMNVSTLELGDSALYLCASSSVGYEQYFGPGTRLTVT.

This chain links TRBV5-1 with TRBJ1-1; D might be TRBD1 (5 bases). This CDR3 has 13 amino acids. Per the germline V gene, CDR1 is SGHRS and CDR2 is YFSETQ. V was shortened by 3 bases and J by 3 bases, with 9 bases between the two germline ends. The CDR3, as DNA: TGCGCCAGCAGCTGGACGGGGGACACTGAAGCTTTCTTT. It translates to CASSWTGDTEAFF.